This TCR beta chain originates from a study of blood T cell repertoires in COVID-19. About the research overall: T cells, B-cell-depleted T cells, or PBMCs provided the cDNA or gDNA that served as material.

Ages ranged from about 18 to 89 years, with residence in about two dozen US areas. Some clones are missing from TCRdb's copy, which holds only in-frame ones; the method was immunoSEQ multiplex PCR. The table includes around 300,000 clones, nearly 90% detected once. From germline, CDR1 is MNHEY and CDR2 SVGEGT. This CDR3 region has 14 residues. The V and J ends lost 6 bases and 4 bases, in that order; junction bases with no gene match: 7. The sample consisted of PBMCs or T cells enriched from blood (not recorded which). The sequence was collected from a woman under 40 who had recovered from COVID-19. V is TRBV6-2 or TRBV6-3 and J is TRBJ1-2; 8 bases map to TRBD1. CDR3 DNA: TGTGCCAGCAGCCACGCGCAGGGGGCCTATGGCTACACCTTC. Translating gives CASSHAQGAYGYTF.